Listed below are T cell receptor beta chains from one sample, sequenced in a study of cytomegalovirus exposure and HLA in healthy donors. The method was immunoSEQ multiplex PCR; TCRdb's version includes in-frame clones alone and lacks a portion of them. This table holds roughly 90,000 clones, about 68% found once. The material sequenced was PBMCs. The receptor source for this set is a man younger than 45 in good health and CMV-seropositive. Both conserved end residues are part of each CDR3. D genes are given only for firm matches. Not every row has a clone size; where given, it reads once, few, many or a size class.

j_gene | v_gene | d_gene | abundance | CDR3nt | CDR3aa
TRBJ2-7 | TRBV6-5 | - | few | TGTGCCAGCAGCCCCCCCGGTGGGCTCAACCTAAAGCAGTACTTC | CASSPPGGLNLKQYF
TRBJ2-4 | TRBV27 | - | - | TGTGCCAGCAGTTCGTACAGGGTTCGTGATGCCAAAAACATTCAGTACTTC | CASSSYRVRDAKNIQYF
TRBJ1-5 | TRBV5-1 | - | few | TGCGCCAGCAGCTTGGCCGGTAATCAGCCCCAGCATTTT | CASSLAGNQPQHF
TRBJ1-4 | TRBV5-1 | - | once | TGCGCCAGCAGCTTAGGGAGGAGCGGCGGCGAAAAACTGTTTTTT | CASSLGRSGGEKLFF
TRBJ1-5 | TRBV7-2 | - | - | TGTGCCAGCAGCCCGGCGGGGCGGACACAGCCCCAGCATTTT | CASSPAGRTQPQHF
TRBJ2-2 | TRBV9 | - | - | TGTGCCAGCAGCGGTAGCGGAACGAACACCGGGGAGCTGTTTTTT | CASSGSGTNTGELFF
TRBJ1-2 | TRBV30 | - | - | TGTGCCTGGAGTGCCGAAGGTCCTCACGGGGGCTACACCTTC | CAWSAEGPHGGYTF
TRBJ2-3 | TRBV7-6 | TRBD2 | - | TGTGCCAGCAGCTCACCTCTGACTAGCGGTTCCACAGATACGCAGTATTTT | CASSSPLTSGSTDTQYF
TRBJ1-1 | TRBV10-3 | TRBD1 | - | TGTGCCATCAGTGAGTGGGGACAGGGGCCATCCGGGAACACTGAAGCTTTCTTT | CAISEWGQGPSGNTEAFF
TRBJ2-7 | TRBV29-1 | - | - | TGCAGCGTCGTCACGACAGGATACGAGCAGTACTTC | CSVVTTGYEQYF
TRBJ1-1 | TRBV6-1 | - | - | TGTGCCAGCAGTGAAATATCTGGTCAGGGAAGTGCTTTCTTT | CASSEISGQGSAFF
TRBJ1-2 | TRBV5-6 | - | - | TGTGCCAGCAGGCTGGGGGGAGATGGCTACACCTTC | CASRLGGDGYTF
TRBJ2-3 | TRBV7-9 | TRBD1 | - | TGTGCCAGCAGCTCCAGACAGGGTTACTCCTTCACAGATACGCAGTATTTT | CASSSRQGYSFTDTQYF
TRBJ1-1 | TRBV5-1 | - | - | TGCGCCAGCAGCGAAAGACGGACGGGGGCTGAAGCTTTCTTT | CASSERRTGAEAFF
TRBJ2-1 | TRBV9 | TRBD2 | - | TGTGCCAGCAGCGTAGGGGTGACTAGCGGGGGGTTTGAGCAGTTCTTC | CASSVGVTSGGFEQFF
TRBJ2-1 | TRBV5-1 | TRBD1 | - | TGCGCCAGCAGCGTGGACAGGGCTTATGAGCAGTTCTTC | CASSVDRAYEQFF
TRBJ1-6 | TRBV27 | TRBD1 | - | TGTGCCAGCAGATTCGGACAGGGTGCTAATTCACCCCTCCACTTT | CASRFGQGANSPLHF
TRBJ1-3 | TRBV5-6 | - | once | TGTGCCAGCAGCTTGTTTGTATCAGGACTTTCGCTCTCTGGAAACACCATATATTTT | CASSLFVSGLSLSGNTIYF